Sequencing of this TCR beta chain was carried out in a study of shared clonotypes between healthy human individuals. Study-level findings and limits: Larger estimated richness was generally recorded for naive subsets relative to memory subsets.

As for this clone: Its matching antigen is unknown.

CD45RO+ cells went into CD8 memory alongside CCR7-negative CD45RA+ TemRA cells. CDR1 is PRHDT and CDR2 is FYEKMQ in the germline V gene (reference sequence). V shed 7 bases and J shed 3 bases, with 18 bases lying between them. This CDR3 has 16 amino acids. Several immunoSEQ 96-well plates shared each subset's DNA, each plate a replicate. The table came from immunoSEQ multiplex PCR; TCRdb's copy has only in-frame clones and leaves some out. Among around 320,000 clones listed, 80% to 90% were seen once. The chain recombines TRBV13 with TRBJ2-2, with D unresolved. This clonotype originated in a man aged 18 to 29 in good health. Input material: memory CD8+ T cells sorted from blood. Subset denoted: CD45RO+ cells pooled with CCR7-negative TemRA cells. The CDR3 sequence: CASTFWVALDTGELFF. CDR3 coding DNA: TGTGCCAGCACCTTTTGGGTTGCCCTAGACACCGGGGAGCTGTTTTTT.